The entry below describes one TCR beta chain. What it recognizes is unknown. This CDR3 has 14 residues. Germline V gives CDR1 MNHEY, CDR2 SVGAGI. J gave up 8 bases and V 5 bases, and 8 bases lay outside the gene matches. The sample belongs to a study of T cell clonotyping in hematopoietic cell transplantation. The table came from immunoSEQ multiplex PCR; TCRdb's copy has only in-frame clones and leaves some out. Of 15,000 to 20,000 clones listed, roughly 85% are singletons. Findings of the study overall: Pathologically expanded recipient clonotypes increased progressively from day 30 to day 180 as diversity fell. Cells were unsorted, so CD4 and CD8 contributions were not separated.

The TCR comes from a woman aged 40 to 50 in good health. Some clones in this sample may be carry-over from other donors' samples. The chain combines TRBV6-5 with TRBJ1-4; 7 bases map to TRBD1. What was sequenced was peripheral blood mononuclear cells. CDR3 loop: CASSRDRVGEKLFF. The CDR3 DNA follows: TGTGCCAGCAGTCGCGACAGGGTCGGCGAAAAACTGTTTTTT.